This record covers a single T cell receptor beta chain. The data were taken from a study of blood T cell repertoires in COVID-19. Germline V gene lookup returns CDR1 MGHRA and CDR2 YSYEKL. The V end lost 0 bases, the J end lost 5 bases, and 13 bases lay between the germline ends. The CDR3 length is 16 residues. In terms of age and location, participants ranged from roughly 18 to 100 years and lived in about two dozen US areas. In the study's own analysis: From reference gene primer amplification, estimates of nucleated cell counts were derived. Produced via immunoSEQ multiplex PCR; TCRdb's table is partial and in-frame only. V, J and clone size are those of that table, while D and trimming were read from the DNA. The top ten clones hold approximately 1.2% of a sample with roughly 380,000 clones, 87% of them seen once.

The chain is built from TRBV4-1 and TRBJ1-4; maybe TRBD1 (5 bases). The material sequenced was PBMCs or T cells enriched from blood (not recorded which). This receptor was obtained from a man aged 25-45 years who had recovered from COVID-19. The CDR3 sequence is CASSQEVRGGNEKLFF. Written as DNA, the CDR3 is TGCGCCAGCAGCCAAGAGGTACGGGGGGGGAATGAAAAACTGTTTTTT.